A selection of T cell receptor beta chains follows, all from one sample in a study of vaccination and CD4 T cells after COVID-19. These receptors have no identified antigens. MiXCR was run by TCRdb on the PCR reads, yielding one entry per CDR3 protein. Among 20,000 to 25,000 distinct CDR3 sequences listed, around 43% were seen once. The sequenced material came from CD4+ T cells from blood, cultured in vitro. The source of these receptors is a human donor who had recovered from COVID-19. Both conserved end residues are part of each CDR3. The D gene is left open where the match is weak. Clone size is stated in some rows and not others, as once, few, many or a class when expanded.

d_gene: -
v_gene: TRBV20-1
j_gene: TRBJ2-5
abundance: -
CDR3aa: CSARDRLVGSQETQYF
CDR3nt: TGCAGTGCTAGAGATAGGCTAGTTGGGTCCCAAGAGACCCAGTACTTC

d_gene: -
v_gene: TRBV5-1
j_gene: TRBJ1-1
abundance: -
CDR3aa: CASNPGSSEAFF
CDR3nt: TGCGCCAGCAACCCAGGGTCTTCTGAAGCTTTCTTT

d_gene: -
v_gene: TRBV12-3/TRBV12-4
j_gene: TRBJ1-1
abundance: few
CDR3aa: CASSTREGMNTEAFF
CDR3nt: TGTGCCAGCTCGACGAGGGAGGGAATGAACACTGAAGCTTTCTTT

d_gene: -
v_gene: TRBV7-8
j_gene: TRBJ1-1
abundance: few
CDR3aa: CASGRVNTEAFF
CDR3nt: TGTGCCAGCGGCAGGGTGAACACTGAAGCTTTCTTT

d_gene: -
v_gene: TRBV29-1
j_gene: TRBJ1-5
abundance: -
CDR3aa: CSVGQNSNQPQHF
CDR3nt: TGCAGCGTTGGACAGAATAGCAATCAGCCCCAGCATTTT

d_gene: -
v_gene: TRBV20-1
j_gene: TRBJ1-1
abundance: few
CDR3aa: CSARDQWRRGNTEAFF
CDR3nt: TGCAGTGCTAGAGATCAATGGCGGAGGGGAAACACTGAAGCTTTCTTT

d_gene: -
v_gene: TRBV28
j_gene: TRBJ2-3
abundance: -
CDR3aa: CATLPSGLTDTQYF
CDR3nt: TGTGCCACGCTCCCCAGCGGCCTCACAGATACGCAGTATTTT

d_gene: TRBD1
v_gene: TRBV7-8
j_gene: TRBJ1-1
abundance: few
CDR3aa: CASSLGQGGNTEAFF
CDR3nt: TGTGCCAGCAGCTTGGGACAGGGGGGGAACACTGAAGCTTTCTTT

d_gene: -
v_gene: TRBV20-1
j_gene: TRBJ2-7
abundance: -
CDR3aa: CSAANRVRSSYEQYF
CDR3nt: TGCAGTGCAGCTAACAGGGTTCGGAGCTCCTACGAGCAGTACTTC

d_gene: -
v_gene: TRBV28
j_gene: TRBJ2-7
abundance: -
CDR3aa: CASSPTLHEQYF
CDR3nt: TGTGCCAGCAGTCCCACTCTCCACGAGCAGTACTTC

d_gene: -
v_gene: TRBV6-1
j_gene: TRBJ2-3
abundance: -
CDR3aa: CASMVKGVRADTQYF
CDR3nt: TGTGCCAGCATGGTAAAGGGGGTAAGGGCAGATACGCAGTATTTT

d_gene: -
v_gene: TRBV6-5
j_gene: TRBJ1-1
abundance: few
CDR3aa: CASSYRTGGMNTEAFF
CDR3nt: TGTGCCAGCAGTTACCGGACGGGAGGCATGAACACTGAAGCTTTCTTT

d_gene: -
v_gene: TRBV6-2/TRBV6-3
j_gene: TRBJ2-7
abundance: few
CDR3aa: CASRPGQLYEQYF
CDR3nt: TGTGCCAGCAGACCTGGACAACTCTACGAGCAGTACTTC

d_gene: -
v_gene: TRBV28
j_gene: TRBJ2-5
abundance: -
CDR3aa: CASSPQRALQETQYF
CDR3nt: TGTGCCAGCAGCCCACAGAGGGCCCTCCAAGAGACCCAGTACTTC

d_gene: TRBD1
v_gene: TRBV6-1
j_gene: TRBJ1-6
abundance: few
CDR3aa: CASRRIQGGSSYNSPLHF
CDR3nt: TGTGCCAGCAGGCGAATACAGGGGGGGAGCTCCTATAATTCACCCCTCCACTTT

d_gene: TRBD2
v_gene: TRBV2
j_gene: TRBJ2-1
abundance: few
CDR3aa: CAVPSGRIEQFF
CDR3nt: TGTGCCGTACCTAGCGGGAGGATTGAGCAGTTCTTC

d_gene: TRBD1
v_gene: TRBV27
j_gene: TRBJ1-5
abundance: -
CDR3aa: CASNPAFYRGHQPQHF
CDR3nt: TGTGCCAGCAACCCGGCGTTCTATAGGGGGCATCAGCCCCAGCATTTT

d_gene: -
v_gene: TRBV6-5
j_gene: TRBJ1-1
abundance: few
CDR3aa: CASSYGGLTEAFF
CDR3nt: TGTGCCAGCAGTTACGGTGGATTAACTGAAGCTTTCTTT

d_gene: TRBD1
v_gene: TRBV19
j_gene: TRBJ1-6
abundance: -
CDR3aa: CASSTTGVSYNSPLHF
CDR3nt: TGTGCCAGTAGTACCACAGGGGTATCCTATAATTCACCCCTCCACTTT

d_gene: TRBD1
v_gene: TRBV6-1
j_gene: TRBJ1-3
abundance: -
CDR3aa: CASSRDRVRNTIYF
CDR3nt: TGTGCCAGCAGCCGCGACAGGGTCCGAAACACCATATATTTT

d_gene: -
v_gene: TRBV4-2
j_gene: TRBJ2-3
abundance: -
CDR3aa: CASSQDLKRLGGWAQYF
CDR3nt: TGTGCCAGCAGCCAAGATCTAAAGCGGTTGGGTGGATGGGCGCAGTATTTT

d_gene: TRBD2
v_gene: TRBV6-4
j_gene: TRBJ2-3
abundance: medium-sized
CDR3aa: CASSDSASGGADTQYF
CDR3nt: TGTGCCAGCAGTGATTCGGCTAGCGGGGGGGCAGATACGCAGTATTTT

d_gene: -
v_gene: TRBV6-2/TRBV6-3
j_gene: TRBJ1-5
abundance: -
CDR3aa: CASSYSRQSSDQPQHF
CDR3nt: TGTGCCAGCAGTTACTCAAGACAGTCTAGCGATCAGCCCCAGCATTTT

d_gene: TRBD1
v_gene: TRBV7-2
j_gene: TRBJ2-7
abundance: -
CDR3aa: CASRRQGTTYEQYF
CDR3nt: TGTGCCAGCAGACGACAGGGCACCACCTACGAGCAGTACTTC

d_gene: TRBD1
v_gene: TRBV11-3
j_gene: TRBJ2-3
abundance: -
CDR3aa: CASSLGTGTDTQYF
CDR3nt: TGTGCCAGCAGCTTAGGGACAGGGACAGATACGCAGTATTTT

d_gene: -
v_gene: TRBV10-1
j_gene: TRBJ2-3
abundance: few
CDR3aa: CASSASGTDTQYF
CDR3nt: TGCGCCAGCAGTGCTAGCGGCACAGATACGCAGTATTTT

d_gene: -
v_gene: TRBV6-2/TRBV6-3
j_gene: TRBJ2-2
abundance: few
CDR3aa: CASTDFGQSDGELFF
CDR3nt: TGTGCCAGCACCGACTTTGGACAGTCGGACGGGGAGCTGTTTTTT

d_gene: -
v_gene: TRBV20-1
j_gene: TRBJ2-3
abundance: few
CDR3aa: CSAGRAPEADTQYF
CDR3nt: TGCAGTGCTGGGCGGGCCCCCGAGGCAGATACGCAGTATTTT

d_gene: -
v_gene: TRBV6-1
j_gene: TRBJ1-1
abundance: few
CDR3aa: CASQWRPKLEAFF
CDR3nt: TGTGCCTCCCAATGGAGGCCGAAGCTTGAAGCTTTCTTT

d_gene: -
v_gene: TRBV21-1
j_gene: TRBJ2-5
abundance: few
CDR3aa: CASSKLGQQETQYF
CDR3nt: TGTGCCAGCAGCAAACTGGGACAGCAAGAGACCCAGTACTTC

d_gene: -
v_gene: TRBV29-1
j_gene: TRBJ2-5
abundance: -
CDR3aa: CSVRVGGVGETQYF
CDR3nt: TGCAGCGTCCGGGTCGGAGGGGTCGGTGAGACCCAGTACTTC

d_gene: -
v_gene: TRBV7-2
j_gene: TRBJ1-4
abundance: -
CDR3aa: CASSRAWTATNEKLFF
CDR3nt: TGTGCCAGCAGTCGAGCGTGGACAGCCACGAATGAAAAACTGTTTTTT

d_gene: -
v_gene: TRBV6-5
j_gene: TRBJ2-5
abundance: -
CDR3aa: CASSFSSGSATQYF
CDR3nt: TGTGCCAGCAGTTTTTCCAGCGGGTCTGCGACCCAGTACTTC

d_gene: TRBD2
v_gene: TRBV20-1
j_gene: TRBJ2-3
abundance: few
CDR3aa: CSARDGRAVDTQYF
CDR3nt: TGCAGTGCTAGGGACGGGAGGGCCGTAGATACGCAGTATTTT

d_gene: -
v_gene: TRBV20-1
j_gene: TRBJ1-1
abundance: few
CDR3aa: CSARGGAGMNTEAFF
CDR3nt: TGCAGTGCCCGCGGAGGAGCGGGCATGAACACTGAAGCTTTCTTT

d_gene: TRBD1
v_gene: TRBV9
j_gene: TRBJ2-6
abundance: -
CDR3aa: CASSAGTGGISGANVLTF
CDR3nt: TGTGCCAGCAGCGCGGGGACAGGGGGGATCTCTGGGGCCAACGTCCTGACTTTC

d_gene: -
v_gene: TRBV7-2
j_gene: TRBJ2-4
abundance: -
CDR3aa: CASSSQNIQYF
CDR3nt: TGTGCCAGCAGCTCCCAAAACATTCAGTACTTC

d_gene: TRBD2
v_gene: TRBV12-3/TRBV12-4
j_gene: TRBJ2-5
abundance: -
CDR3aa: CASRPNIGGGQETQYF
CDR3nt: TGTGCCAGCAGACCCAATATCGGGGGGGGCCAAGAGACCCAGTACTTC

d_gene: TRBD2
v_gene: TRBV4-2
j_gene: TRBJ2-2
abundance: -
CDR3aa: CASSQASGRRGNTGELFF
CDR3nt: TGTGCCAGCAGCCAAGCTAGCGGGAGAAGGGGGAACACCGGGGAGCTGTTTTTT

d_gene: TRBD1
v_gene: TRBV5-1
j_gene: TRBJ2-7
abundance: -
CDR3aa: CASSLWTGDEQYF
CDR3nt: TGCGCCAGCAGCTTGTGGACAGGGGACGAGCAGTACTTC

d_gene: TRBD2
v_gene: TRBV2
j_gene: TRBJ2-7
abundance: -
CDR3aa: CASSPGLATYEQYF
CDR3nt: TGTGCCAGCAGTCCGGGACTAGCAACCTACGAGCAGTACTTC

d_gene: TRBD2
v_gene: TRBV20-1
j_gene: TRBJ2-3
abundance: few
CDR3aa: CSARGTSGITDTQYF
CDR3nt: TGCAGTGCTAGAGGGACTAGCGGGATTACAGATACGCAGTATTTT